This T cell receptor (beta chain) derives from a study of somatic mutations in cytotoxic T cells in rheumatoid arthritis. Trimming took off 3 bases at V and 4 bases at J, with 13 bases between the two ends. The germline V gene encodes CDR1 LGHNA and CDR2 YSLEER. There are 15 residues in the CDR3. Libraries were prepared by immunoSEQ multiplex PCR; TCRdb keeps only in-frame clonotypes and omits some of them. The data contain more than 9,000 clones, 70% to 85% of them singletons. Sequencing was carried out using CD8+ T cells sorted from blood. This chain uses TRBV4-3 with TRBJ1-3; tentatively, D is TRBD1 (6 bases). This clonotype was sampled from an adult with rheumatoid arthritis. The CDR3 reads CASSQATGFGNTIYF. CDR3 nucleotide sequence: TGCGCCAGCAGCCAGGCCACAGGGTTCGGAAACACCATATATTTT.